Below, 6 T cell receptor beta chains from the same sample are listed, as sequenced in a study of T cell responses to AZD1222 COVID-19 vaccine. Measured with immunoSEQ multiplex PCR; TCRdb has only the in-frame clones, and not every one. This sample has about 180,000 clones, with 85% to 90% found just once. The input for sequencing was peripheral blood, taken on day 0 of AZD1222 vaccination. The receptors were gathered from an adult in good health.

This chain joins TRBV7-2 and TRBJ1-3; D not resolved. CDR3 length: 15 residues. V was shortened by 5 bases and J by 0 bases, with 11 bases between the two germline ends. The germline CDR1 and CDR2 sequences are SGHTA and FQGNSA. As DNA, the CDR3 is TGTGCCAGCAGCCGTCGACTGAGCTCTGGAAACACCATATATTTT. Amino acid sequence: CASSRRLSSGNTIYF.

V is TRBV4-1 and J is TRBJ1-1; 7 bases agree with TRBD1. Per germline, CDR1 MGHRA and CDR2 YSYEKL. The CDR3 has 14 residues. The V segment lost 5 bases and the J segment 4 bases; nucleotides outside the gene matches: 7. CDR3 DNA: TGCGCCAGCAGCTTCGACAGGGCAGCCACTGAAGCTTTCTTT. Protein: CASSFDRAATEAFF.

The chain has TRBV29-1 and TRBJ1-1, with D uncertain. The V gene lost 4 bases and the J gene lost 5 bases, with 5 bases spanning the gap. CDR1 is SQVTM and CDR2 is ANQGSEA in the germline V gene. The CDR3 length is 10 residues. The CDR3 sequence is CSVGGTEAFF. The CDR3 nucleotides read TGCAGCGTTGGAGGGACTGAAGCTTTCTTT.

This clone was observed a handful of times. CDR3 in amino acids: CASSREENQPQHF. The DNA for the CDR3 is TGTGCCAGCAGTAGGGAGGAAAATCAGCCCCAGCATTTT. The V gene is TRBV6-4, the J gene TRBJ1-5; D not resolved. CDR1 and CDR2 from the germline V gene are MRHNA and SNTAGT. The CDR3 runs 13 residues. V dropped 5 bases and J dropped 4 bases, with 9 bases sitting between them.

The chain carries TRBV27 and TRBJ2-1; 8 bases match TRBD2. This CDR3 is 21 amino acids long. J gave up 0 bases and V 5 bases, and 21 bases lay outside the gene matches. Germline CDR1 is MNHEY and CDR2 is SMNVEV (reference sequence). The CDR3 here is CASSPTGAGNKLAASYNEQFF. The CDR3 DNA reads TGTGCCAGCAGTCCCACGGGGGCAGGGAATAAACTAGCGGCCTCCTACAATGAGCAGTTCTTC.

The chain carries TRBV6-6 and TRBJ1-5; tentative D call: TRBD1 (5 bases). V lost 4 bases and J 1 base, leaving 11 bases between the germline ends. The CDR3 is 15 amino acids. CDR1 is MNHNY, CDR2 SVGAGI, per germline (reference sequence). The CDR3 spells CASSFIGDSNQPQHF. The CDR3 nucleotides read TGTGCCAGCAGTTTCATAGGGGACAGCAATCAGCCCCAGCATTTT.